What follows are 17 T cell receptor beta chains derived from one specimen sequenced in a study of T cells in women clearing cervical HPV infection. Sequencing used immunoSEQ multiplex PCR; TCRdb keeps in-frame clones, though not all of them. This sample's table has about 32,000 clones. Material for sequencing was blood buffy coat. The receptors were sampled from a woman aged 18-70 years with a cervical HPV16 infection that either progressed to CIN3+ or cleared (not recorded which).

With respect to this clone: The missing CDR3 end, 3 residues past where the read stops, is filled in from the germline J gene. The V call is TRBV19, the J call TRBJ1-6; tentative D call: TRBD1 (6 bases). The length of the CDR3 is 13 residues. Germline CDR1 is LNHDA and CDR2 is SQIVND (reference sequence). V was shortened by 3 bases and J by 7 bases, with 7 bases between the two germline ends. This chain's CDR3 is CASSMDRNSPLHF. CDR3 DNA, as far as it was read: TGTGCCAGTAGTATGGACAGAAATTCACCC.

About this clone itself: The read halts 3 residues ahead of the CDR3 end, with the missing end drawn from the germline J gene. The chain is built from TRBV20-1 and TRBJ1-2, with 8 bases fitting TRBD1. CDR1 and CDR2 (germline): DFQATT, SNEGSKA (reference sequence). This CDR3 has 15 residues. With V trimmed by 5 bases and J by 4 bases, 12 bases remained unmatched. Partial CDR3 DNA: TGCAGTGCTTCTACCCCGGACAGGGCCGTCTATGGC. Protein sequence: CSASTPDRAVYG. The whole CDR3 protein reads CSASTPDRAVYGYTF.

Comment on this clone: Read data end 3 residues before the CDR3 end; the end is taken from the germline J gene. V is TRBV5-4 and J is TRBJ2-1; 9 bases agree with TRBD1. Trimming at V came to 2 bases and at J to 7 bases, leaving 4 bases not matched to a gene. Per the germline V gene, CDR1 is SGHNT and CDR2 is YYREEE (reference sequence). The CDR3 loop spans 14 amino acids. The CDR3 loop is CASSLQGARNEQFF. CDR3 bases read: TGTGCCAGCAGCTTACAGGGGGCGAGGAATGAG.

Details on this clone: The CDR3 extends 3 residues past the end of the read, so its final part is completed from the germline J gene. J is TRBJ2-7 and V is TRBV27; 8 nucleotides match TRBD2. The CDR3 sequence is 15 residues long. Losses at the gene ends were 5 bases for V and 3 bases for J; bases not matched to a gene: 9. The germline CDR1 and CDR2 sequences are MNHEY and SMNVEV (reference sequence). This CDR3 reads CASSLSGVSLYEQYF. The DNA read from the CDR3 is TGTGCCAGCAGTCTTAGCGGGGTTTCCCTCTACGAG.

About this clone itself: The CDR3 goes on 3 residues after the read ends, and that part is filled in from the germline J gene. The chain recombines TRBV19 with TRBJ1-2, with D maybe TRBD1 (6 bases). The CDR3 spans 13 residues. The germline CDR1 and CDR2 sequences are LNHDA and SQIVND (reference sequence). The CDR3 region is CASSKQQGYDYTF. CDR3 DNA, as far as it was read: TGTGCCAGTAGTAAGCAACAGGGCTACGAC.

Of note for this clone: The CDR3 end is not reached by the read, which stops 3 residues before it; the germline J gene fills it in. The chain has TRBV20-1 and TRBJ2-1; 13 nucleotides match TRBD2. This CDR3 has 18 amino acids. J was trimmed by 6 bases and V by 2 bases; bases with no gene match: 13. Germline lookup yields CDR1 DFQATT and CDR2 SNEGSKA (reference sequence). The DNA read from the CDR3 is TGCAGTGCTAGAAATCCCGGGACTAGCGGGGATGGGGGCAATGAG. It encodes CSARNPGTSGDGGNE. The full-length CDR3 reads as CSARNPGTSGDGGNEQFF.

Notes on this clone: Sequencing ends 3 residues short of the CDR3 end; the germline J gene provides the rest. This chain connects TRBV30 to TRBJ2-1; TRBD2 aligns across 11 bases. The CDR3 loop spans 16 amino acids. Germline V gives CDR1 GTSNPN, CDR2 SVGIG (reference sequence). V shed 2 bases and J 2 bases; nucleotides not matched to a gene: 5. This CDR3 reads CAWSPGTSGPYNEQFF. The CDR3 bases that were read are TGTGCCTGGAGTCCTGGGACTAGCGGACCCTACAATGAG.

With respect to this clone: The CDR3 is cut off 3 residues early in the read; its end comes from the germline J gene. This chain links TRBV7-4 with TRBJ1-2; the match to TRBD1 covers 10 bases. Per germline, CDR1 SGHVT and CDR2 SQSDAQ. The CDR3 covers 18 residues. The CDR3 loop is CAVTSGFRTGQGPYDYTF. The DNA read from the CDR3 is TGTGCCGTCACTTCGGGGTTTAGAACGGGACAGGGGCCCTACGAC. Drawing the rest from reference TRBV7-4 and TRBJ1-2, the complete variable domain is GAGVSQSPRYKVAKRGRDVALRCDSISGHVTLYWYRQTLGQGSEVLTYSQSDAQRDKSGRPSGRFSAERPERSVSTLKIQRTEQGDSAVYLCAVTSGFRTGQGPYDYTFGSGTRLTVV.

To note about this clone: The sequenced fragment ends 3 residues before the CDR3 boundary, so the rest is inferred from the germline J gene. V is TRBV18 and J is TRBJ1-1; a weak D match, TRBD1 (5 bases). V lost 0 bases, J lost 7 bases, and 12 bases lay in between. The CDR3 sequence is 14 residues long. The germline V gene has CDR1 KGHSH and CDR2 LQKENI. The CDR3 bases that were read are TGTGCCAGCTCACCACCGGCAGGGAGGAGTGAA. Encoded protein: CASSPPAGRSE. The whole CDR3 region reads CASSPPAGRSEAFF.

Points on this clone: The read comes to an end 3 residues before the CDR3 does, leaving the germline J gene to fill in the end. The V and J genes are TRBV4-2 and TRBJ2-2, with 12 positions matching TRBD2. Trimming cost V 4 bases and J 5 bases; bases outside gene matches: 5. CDR3 length: 16 residues. The germline V gene encodes CDR1 LGHNA and CDR2 YNFKEQ. Partial CDR3 DNA: TGTGCCAGCAGCCCGCTAGCGGGGGGGCAGACCGGGGAG. It translates to CASSPLAGGQTGE. The full CDR3 reads CASSPLAGGQTGELFF.

CDR3 sequence reads: CASSEAAGTGLWLPGYTF. CDR3 DNA, as far as it was read: TGTGCCAGCAGTGAAGCGGCCGGGACAGGCCTGTGGTTACCGGGC. The chain links TRBV6-1 to TRBJ1-2, with 8 bases that match TRBD1. Read sequence stops 3 residues before the CDR3 end, and the germline J gene provides the missing end. The CDR3 sequence is 18 residues long. Germline V gene sequence: CDR1 MNHNS, CDR2 SASEGT.

With regard to this clone: Relative to the germline gene, one junction end is altered; a read error may explain this. The CDR3 goes on 3 residues after the read ends, and that part is filled in from the germline J gene. The sample carries other DNA sequences with the same CDR3. The V call is TRBV30, the J call TRBJ1-3, with 8 bases aligning to TRBD1. The CDR3 is 15 amino acids. Germline CDR1 is GTSNPN and CDR2 is SVGIG (reference sequence). The DNA read from the CDR3 is TGTGCCTGGAGTTGGACAGGGACGTGGGGAAACACA. The encoded protein is CAWSWTGTWGNT. The full CDR3 sequence reads CAWSWTGTWGNTIYF.

With regard to this clone: The CDR3 end lies 3 residues beyond the end of the read and is filled in from the germline J gene. This chain links TRBV5-6 with TRBJ2-7, with D uncertain. CDR1 SGHDT and CDR2 YYEEEE come from the germline V gene. V lost 4 bases and J 0 bases, leaving 14 bases between the germline ends. The CDR3 length is 15 residues. CDR3 in amino acids: CASSPFFSLSYEQYF. CDR3 DNA, as far as it was read: TGTGCCAGCAGCCCGTTCTTTTCACTCTCCTACGAG. The full variable domain, its missing parts supplied by reference TRBV5-6 and TRBJ2-7, is DAGVTQSPTHLIKTRGQQVTLRCSPKSGHDTVSWYQQALGQGPQFIFQYYEEEERQRGNFPDRFSGHQFPNYSSELNVNALLLGDSALYLCASSPFFSLSYEQYFGPGTRLTVT.

As concerns this clone: The CDR3 extends 3 residues past the end of the read, so its final part is completed from the germline J gene. The chain combines TRBV19 with TRBJ1-2; no clear D gene. CDR1 LNHDA and CDR2 SQIVND come from the germline V gene (reference sequence). The CDR3 sequence is 16 residues long. Incomplete CDR3 DNA: TGTGCCAGTAGACGAACTAGCGGGGTAGTCAAGGATACC. Its protein product is CASRRTSGVVKDT. The whole CDR3 protein is CASRRTSGVVKDTYTF.

Regarding this clone: The CDR3 goes on 3 residues after the read ends, and that part is filled in from the germline J gene. This chain uses TRBV19 with TRBJ2-1, with TRBD2 matching over 9 bases. This CDR3 spans 17 amino acids. In germline, CDR1 is LNHDA, CDR2 SQIVND (reference sequence). The junction had 9 bases not matched to a gene; V was cut back by 6 bases and J by 0 bases. CDR3 DNA (partial): TGTGCCAGTAGAGCGGCGGGGGGGGAGATCTCCTACAATGAG. This codes for CASRAAGGEISYNE. The CDR3 as a whole reads CASRAAGGEISYNEQFF. Full variable domain (outside the CDR3, taken from reference TRBV19 and TRBJ2-1): DGGITQSPKYLFRKEGQNVTLSCEQNLNHDAMYWYRQDPGQGLRLIYYSQIVNDFQKGDIAEGYSVSREKKESFPLTVTSAQKNPTAFYLCASRAAGGEISYNEQFFGPGTRLTVL.

As regards this clone: The read ends 3 residues early relative to the CDR3; the germline J gene fills the gap. The J gene is TRBJ2-1, the V gene TRBV10-3; D perhaps matches TRBD1 (6 bases). This CDR3 has 15 amino acids. Deletions cut 2 bases from V and 7 bases from J, with 15 bases between. The V gene's germline CDR1 is ENHRY and CDR2 SYGVKD. The CDR3 is CAISEGGSPRNEQFF. CDR3 bases read: TGTGCCATCAGTGAGGGGGGCTCCCCGAGGAATGAG.

On this clone itself: The read finishes 3 residues shy of the CDR3 end, and the germline J gene is used to complete it. V is TRBV7-2 and J is TRBJ2-1; D is unclear. The V and J ends lost 0 bases and 6 bases respectively, with 6 bases between them. This CDR3 comprises 13 residues. Germline V gene data show CDR1 as SGHTA and CDR2 as FQGNSA. CDR3 DNA, as far as it was read: TGTGCCAGCAGCTTAGCCCGCGGCAATGAG. Translating gives CASSLARGNE. The entire CDR3 protein is CASSLARGNEQFF.